Presented here are 26 T cell receptor beta chains from one specimen sequenced in a study of T cell responses to AZD1222 COVID-19 vaccine. TCRdb's copy holds only in-frame clones and misses some; the assay was immunoSEQ multiplex PCR. The sample lists 100,000 or so clones, 92% occurring once. The sample here was peripheral blood, taken on day 0 of AZD1222 vaccination. These receptor sequences come from an adult in good health.

The V call is TRBV12-5, the J call TRBJ1-5; D not certain. Germline V gene lookup returns CDR1 LGHNT and CDR2 FRNRAP. The V gene lost 6 bases and the J gene lost 1 base, with 13 bases spanning the gap. This CDR3 spans 15 amino acids. The CDR3 DNA follows: TGTGCTAGTGGCCCAAGGGCTTTCAGCAATCAGCCCCAGCATTTT. Amino acid sequence: CASGPRAFSNQPQHF.

This clone has only a few counts. The chain joins TRBV19 to TRBJ1-2; TRBD1 matches 10 bases. The CDR3 contains 14 residues. Germline trimming cut 10 bases from V and 2 bases from J; bases unmatched to any gene: 7. Looked up from germline, CDR1 is LNHDA and CDR2 is SQIVND (reference sequence). CDR3 in DNA: TGTGCCACTGGGACAGGGGTTGCAAACTATGGCTACACCTTC. As protein: CATGTGVANYGYTF.

J is TRBJ1-6 and V is TRBV6-5; no firm D call. V was shortened by 6 bases and J by 1 base, with 10 bases between the two germline ends. Germline-derived CDR1 and CDR2 are MNHEY and SVGAGI. The CDR3 is 15 amino acids. The CDR3 loop reads CASRLDRSYNSPLHF. For the CDR3, the DNA is TGTGCCAGCAGGCTAGACCGGTCCTATAATTCACCCCTCCACTTT.

The rearrangement links TRBV12-5 to TRBJ1-3; no clear D gene. The CDR3 contains 12 residues. V lost 1 base, J lost 7 bases, and 5 bases lay in between. Germline values: CDR1 LGHNT, CDR2 FRNRAP. The CDR3 protein is CASGLAVNTIYF. The CDR3 bases are TGTGCTAGTGGTTTGGCGGTCAACACCATATATTTT.

V is TRBV30 and J is TRBJ1-1, with 9 bases identical to TRBD1. The germline gives CDR1 GTSNPN, CDR2 SVGIG (reference sequence). The CDR3 is 12 amino acids. The J segment lost 5 bases and the V segment lost 3 bases, leaving 1 base of the junction unmatched. CDR3 residues: CAWRGQGTEAFF. In nucleotides, the CDR3 is TGTGCCTGGAGGGGACAGGGAACTGAAGCTTTCTTT.

CDR3 in DNA: TGTGCCAGTAGTATAGGTGGGGGCGCAACTGAAGCTTTCTTT. It codes for CASSIGGGATEAFF. The V and J genes are TRBV19 and TRBJ1-1; a possible D gene is TRBD1 (6 bases). Germline CDR1 and CDR2: LNHDA and SQIVND (reference sequence). The CDR3 contains 14 residues. The V and J ends lost 1 base and 5 bases respectively, with 11 bases between them.

V is TRBV19 and J is TRBJ2-7; possibly TRBD2 for D (8 bases). In germline, CDR1 is LNHDA, CDR2 SQIVND (reference sequence). This CDR3 has 18 residues. V was cut by 4 bases and J by 6 bases, with 28 bases left in between. The CDR3 sequence: CASSNDRASGSYSGEQYF. The CDR3 nucleotides are TGTGCCAGTAGTAATGACAGGGCGAGCGGGAGTTACTCTGGCGAGCAGTACTTC. Using reference TRBV19 and TRBJ2-7 for the parts outside the CDR3, the full variable domain is DGGITQSPKYLFRKEGQNVTLSCEQNLNHDAMYWYRQDPGQGLRLIYYSQIVNDFQKGDIAEGYSVSREKKESFPLTVTSAQKNPTAFYLCASSNDRASGSYSGEQYFGPGTRLTVT.

The chain combines TRBV6-4 with TRBJ2-1; D is perhaps TRBD1 (5 bases). Germline V lookup: CDR1 MRHNA, CDR2 SNTAGT. The length of the CDR3 is 16 residues. V was pared by 4 bases and J by 0 bases, with 13 bases between. This CDR3 reads CASSAGFTFSYNEQFF. The CDR3 coding sequence is TGTGCCAGCAGTGCAGGGTTTACCTTCTCCTACAATGAGCAGTTCTTC.

V gene TRBV19 combines with J gene TRBJ2-2; 14 nucleotides line up with TRBD2. J gave up 3 bases and V 6 bases, and 0 bases lay outside the gene matches. CDR1 is LNHDA, CDR2 SQIVND, per germline (reference sequence). The CDR3 sequence is 15 residues long. The CDR3 nucleotides read TGTGCCAGTAGGGGACTAGCGGGAGACACCGGGGAGCTGTTTTTT. Translation: CASRGLAGDTGELFF.

The CDR3: CASSSPSGLGEKLFF. The CDR3 bases are TGTGCCAGCAGTTCTCCCAGCGGGCTGGGTGAAAAACTGTTTTTT. The chain is built from TRBV28 and TRBJ1-4, with D unresolved. The CDR3 length is 15 residues. V was pared by 4 bases and J by 7 bases, with 16 bases between. Germline CDR1 is MDHEN and CDR2 is SYDVKM. The variable domain in full, completed from reference TRBV28 and TRBJ1-4, reads DVKVTQSSRYLVKRTGEKVFLECVQDMDHENMFWYRQDPGLGLRLIYFSYDVKMKEKGDIPEGYSVSREKKERFSLILESASTNQTSMYLCASSSPSGLGEKLFFGSGTQLSVL.

The CDR3, as DNA: TGCGCCAGCAGCCAAGATCCGGGGCTAGGCGAGCAGTACTTC. Translation: CASSQDPGLGEQYF. The chain employs TRBV4-3 and TRBJ2-7; TRBD1 or TRBD2 may be the D gene (5 bases each). CDR3 length equals 14 residues. Looked up from germline, CDR1 is LGHNA and CDR2 is YSLEER. Between the trimmed V and J ends, which lost 0 bases and 6 bases, there was a span of 12 bases.

V usage is TRBV5-8 and J usage is TRBJ1-1; D not certain. Trimming shortened V by 3 bases and J by 3 bases, and 12 bases separated the two germline ends. Germline V gene lookup returns CDR1 SGHTS and CDR2 YDEGEE. This CDR3 contains 14 residues. The CDR3 sequence is CASSSPVGYTEAFF. In DNA form, the CDR3 reads TGTGCCAGCAGCTCGCCGGTCGGGTACACTGAAGCTTTCTTT. Full variable domain (missing parts from reference TRBV5-8 and TRBJ1-1): EAGVTQSPTHLIKTRGQQATLRCSPISGHTSVYWYQQALGLGLQFLLWYDEGEERNRGNFPPRFSGRQFPNYSSELNVNALELEDSALYLCASSSPVGYTEAFFGQGTRLTVV.

The chain couples TRBV10-3 to TRBJ2-2; TRBD2 matches at 7 bases. The CDR3 loop spans 18 amino acids. With 3 bases clipped from V and 2 bases from J, the junction kept 12 bases outside the gene matches. CDR1 and CDR2 from the germline V gene are ENHRY and SYGVKD. The CDR3, as DNA: TGTGCCATCAGTGATCAATTTGGCGGGAGAGTCAACACCGGGGAGCTGTTTTTT. Protein product: CAISDQFGGRVNTGELFF.

The V call is TRBV28, the J call TRBJ1-1, with D hard to call. The V and J ends lost 7 bases and 3 bases respectively, with 21 bases between them. CDR1 is MDHEN, CDR2 SYDVKM, per germline. This CDR3 is built from 16 residues. The CDR3 spells CASISLSPSSDTEAFF. In DNA form, the CDR3 reads TGTGCCAGCATCTCCCTATCCCCGAGTTCGGACACTGAAGCTTTCTTT.

V and J are TRBV3-1 (or the pseudogene TRBV3-2) and TRBJ2-7, with 10 bases matching TRBD2. CDR1 is LGHDT and CDR2 is YNNKEL in the germline V gene (reference sequence). This CDR3 contains 15 residues. V shed 2 bases, J shed 6 bases, and the junction held 7 bases outside the gene matches. The CDR3 is CASSQKGIAGGEQYF. The DNA of the CDR3 is TGTGCCAGCAGCCAAAAAGGAATAGCGGGGGGCGAGCAGTACTTC.

This chain links TRBV20-1 with TRBJ1-2; TRBD1 might be the D (6 bases). The CDR3 sequence is 14 residues long. CDR1 is DFQATT, CDR2 SNEGSKA, per germline (reference sequence). Trimming removed 3 bases at V and 4 bases at J, with 15 bases between. This chain's CDR3 is CSASAGAQGYGYTF. The CDR3 region has the DNA TGCAGTGCTAGTGCGGGGGCGCAAGGCTATGGCTACACCTTC.

V gene TRBV30 combines with J gene TRBJ1-1; D gene unclear. CDR1 is GTSNPN, CDR2 SVGIG, per germline (reference sequence). The V end was cut by 1 base, the J end by 10 bases, with 13 bases between. This CDR3 region has 12 residues. CDR3 amino acids: CAWSDVRSGAFF. In nucleotides, the CDR3 is TGTGCCTGGAGTGATGTGAGATCGGGAGCTTTCTTT. The variable domain in full, with the rest retrieved from reference TRBV30 and TRBJ1-1, is SQTIHQWPATLVQPVGSPLSLECTVEGTSNPNLYWYRQAAGRGLQLLFYSVGIGQISSEVPQNLSASRPQDRQFILSSKKLLLSDSGFYLCAWSDVRSGAFFGQGTRLTVV.

V usage is TRBV7-8 and J usage is TRBJ2-1; 12 bases agree with TRBD2. This CDR3 spans 16 amino acids. Germline-derived CDR1 and CDR2 are SGHVS and FQNEAQ. Trimming at V came to 1 base and at J to 5 bases, leaving 3 bases not matched to a gene. The CDR3 sequence: CASSLGTSGINNEQFF. CDR3 coding DNA: TGTGCCAGCAGCTTAGGGACTAGCGGGATCAACAATGAGCAGTTCTTC.

This sequence joins TRBV6-5 and TRBJ1-1; the match to TRBD1 covers 8 bases. The CDR3 covers 15 residues. V gave up 2 bases and J gave up 6 bases; unmatched junction bases: 8. The germline CDR1 and CDR2 sequences are MNHEY and SVGAGI. The CDR3 DNA reads TGTGCCAGCAGTTACGTATCAGGGGGCGCCCCTGAAGCTTTCTTT. This translates into CASSYVSGGAPEAFF.

In its sample, this clone was seen a few times. V gene TRBV29-1 combines with J gene TRBJ1-2; 8 bases agree with TRBD1. Germline trimming cut 5 bases from V and 6 bases from J; bases unmatched to any gene: 5. CDR3 length: 12 residues. In germline, CDR1 is SQVTM, CDR2 ANQGSEA. The CDR3 nucleotides are TGCAGCGTTTTGGGACAGGACGATGGCTACACCTTC. Translating gives CSVLGQDDGYTF.

The chain is built from TRBV6-5 and TRBJ1-3; D remains unclear. This CDR3 region has 14 residues. The germline gives CDR1 MNHEY, CDR2 SVGAGI. Trimming shortened V by 8 bases and J by 2 bases, and 13 bases separated the two germline ends. The CDR3 sequence: CASDPSDAGNTIYF. DNA of the CDR3: TGTGCCAGCGATCCTTCTGACGCTGGAAACACCATATATTTT.

This sequence joins TRBV5-8 and TRBJ1-5; D unclear. V lost 4 bases and J 5 bases, leaving 10 bases between the germline ends. The CDR3 loop spans 13 amino acids. Germline assignment: CDR1 SGHTS and CDR2 YDEGEE. Here the CDR3 DNA reads TGTGCCAGCAGCCAGACCCGGGATCAGCCCCAGCATTTT. The encoded protein is CASSQTRDQPQHF.

This chain uses TRBV19 with TRBJ1-5; D remains unclear. CDR1 is LNHDA, CDR2 SQIVND, per germline (reference sequence). The CDR3 totals 11 residues. V lost 8 bases and J lost 3, with 5 bases in between. CDR3: CASGFNQPQHF. CDR3 coding DNA: TGTGCCAGTGGATTCAATCAGCCCCAGCATTTT.

This clone was detected only a few times. The chain links TRBV6-2 or TRBV6-3 to TRBJ2-1, with D hard to call. From germline, CDR1 is MNHEY and CDR2 SVGEGT. The CDR3 covers 16 residues. Trimming pared 5 bases from V and 5 bases from J, leaving 19 bases between. In DNA, the CDR3 is TGTGCCAGCAGTCTCCACCCCGACGGCGGCCACAATGAGCAGTTCTTC. It is translated as CASSLHPDGGHNEQFF.

The chain couples TRBV4-3 to TRBJ2-3; D is uncertain. The CDR3 is 14 residues long. The V end lost 0 bases, the J end lost 4 bases, and 8 bases lay between the germline ends. The V gene's germline CDR1 is LGHNA and CDR2 YSLEER. The CDR3 coding sequence is TGCGCCAGCAGCCAAGATAGGGCGGCAGATACGCAGTATTTT. It yields the protein CASSQDRAADTQYF.

V is TRBV11-2 and J is TRBJ2-7, with D perhaps matching TRBD1 or TRBD2 (5 bases each). This CDR3 has 13 residues. The germline V gene has CDR1 SGHAT and CDR2 FQNNGV. V lost 8 bases and J 9 bases, leaving 20 bases between the germline ends. CDR3 protein: CASGRQLREVQYF. CDR3 nucleotides: TGTGCCAGCGGGAGACAGCTCCGAGAGGTGCAGTACTTC. Full variable domain (outside the CDR3, taken from reference TRBV11-2 and TRBJ2-7): EAGVAQSPRYKIIEKRQSVAFWCNPISGHATLYWYQQILGQGPKLLIQFQNNGVVDDSQLPKDRFSAERLKGVDSTLKIQPAKLEDSAVYLCASGRQLREVQYFGPGTRLTVT.